The present entry profiles one TCR beta chain with its context. The data belong to a study of blood T cell repertoires in COVID-19. Study-level information: PBMCs, B-cell-depleted T cells, or T cells were the source of the cDNA or gDNA that made up the material.

Original analysis: It was from reference gene primer amplification that nucleated cell counts were estimated. TCRdb's copy holds only in-frame clones and misses some; the assay was immunoSEQ multiplex PCR. That table gives V, J and clone size, and the DNA gave D and trimming. The table records about 230,000 clones, around four fifths of them present only once. The V gene end was trimmed by 4 bases and the J gene end by 3 bases; junction bases not matched to a gene: 13. Germline V CDR1 and CDR2: SGHRS, YFSETQ. The length of the CDR3 is 19 residues. This TCR was sampled from a woman between 65 and 79 years old with active or convalescent COVID-19. Material for sequencing was peripheral blood. The chain couples TRBV5-1 to TRBJ2-1; 13 bases agree with TRBD2. The CDR3 bases are TGCGCCAGCAGCCCGGGACTAGCGGGACTCGGGGGCTACTACAATGAGCAGTTCTTC. It is translated as CASSPGLAGLGGYYNEQFF.